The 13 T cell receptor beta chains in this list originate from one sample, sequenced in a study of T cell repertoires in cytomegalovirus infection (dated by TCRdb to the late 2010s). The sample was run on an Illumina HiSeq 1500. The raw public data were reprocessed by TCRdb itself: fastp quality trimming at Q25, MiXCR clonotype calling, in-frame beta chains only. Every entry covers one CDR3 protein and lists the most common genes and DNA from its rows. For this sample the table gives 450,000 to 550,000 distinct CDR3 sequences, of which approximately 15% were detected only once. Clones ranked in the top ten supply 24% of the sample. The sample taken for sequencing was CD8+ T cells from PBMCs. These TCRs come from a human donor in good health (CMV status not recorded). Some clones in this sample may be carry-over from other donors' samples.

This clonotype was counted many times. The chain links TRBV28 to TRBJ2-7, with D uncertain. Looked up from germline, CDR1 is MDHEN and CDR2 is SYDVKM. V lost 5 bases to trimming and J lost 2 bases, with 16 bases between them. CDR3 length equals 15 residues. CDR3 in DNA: TGTGCCAGCAGTCTCTTAGACGGTTCCACCTACGAGCAGTACTTC. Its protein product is CASSLLDGSTYEQYF.

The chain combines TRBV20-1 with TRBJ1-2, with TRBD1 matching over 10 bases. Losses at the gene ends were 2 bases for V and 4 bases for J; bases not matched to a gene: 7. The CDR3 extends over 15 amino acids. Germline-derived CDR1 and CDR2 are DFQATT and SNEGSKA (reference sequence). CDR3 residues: CSARPTGTGAYGYTF. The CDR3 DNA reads TGCAGTGCTAGACCCACCGGGACAGGGGCCTATGGCTACACCTTC.

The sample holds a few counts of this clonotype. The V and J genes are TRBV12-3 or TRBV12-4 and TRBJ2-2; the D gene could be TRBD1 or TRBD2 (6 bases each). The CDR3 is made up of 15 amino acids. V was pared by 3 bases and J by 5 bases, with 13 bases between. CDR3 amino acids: CASSFSGALTGELFF. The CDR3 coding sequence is TGTGCCAGCAGTTTCTCGGGGGCGTTAACCGGGGAGCTGTTTTTT.

The CDR3 protein is CASSLATSELFF. The CDR3 nucleotides read TGCGCCAGCAGCTTGGCGACATCTGAGCTGTTTTTT. The J gene is TRBJ2-2, the V gene TRBV5-1; the D is unclear. The CDR3 loop spans 12 amino acids. Per the germline V gene, CDR1 is SGHRS and CDR2 is YFSETQ. Deletions cut 0 bases from V and 11 bases from J, with 8 bases between.

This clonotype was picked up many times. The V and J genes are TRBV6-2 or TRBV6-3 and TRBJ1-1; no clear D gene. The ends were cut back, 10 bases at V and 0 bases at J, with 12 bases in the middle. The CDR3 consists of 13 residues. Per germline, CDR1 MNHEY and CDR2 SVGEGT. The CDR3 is CATGRALNTEAFF. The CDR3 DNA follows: TGTGCCACCGGAAGGGCATTGAACACTGAAGCTTTCTTT.

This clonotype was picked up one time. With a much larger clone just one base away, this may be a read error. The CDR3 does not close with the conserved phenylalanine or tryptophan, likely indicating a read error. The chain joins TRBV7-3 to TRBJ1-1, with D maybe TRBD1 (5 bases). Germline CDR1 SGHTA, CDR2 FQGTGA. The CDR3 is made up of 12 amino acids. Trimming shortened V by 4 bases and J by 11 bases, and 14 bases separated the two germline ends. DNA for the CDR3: TGTGCCAGCAGCTCCTCAGGGACTTGGGCTTTCTTA. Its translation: CASSSSGTWAFL.

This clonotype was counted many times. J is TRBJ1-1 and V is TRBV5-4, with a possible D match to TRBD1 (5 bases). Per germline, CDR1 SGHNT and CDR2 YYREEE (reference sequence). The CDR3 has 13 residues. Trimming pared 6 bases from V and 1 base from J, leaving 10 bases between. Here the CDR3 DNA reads TGTGCCAGCACACTACAGGAGAACACTGAAGCTTTCTTT. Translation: CASTLQENTEAFF.

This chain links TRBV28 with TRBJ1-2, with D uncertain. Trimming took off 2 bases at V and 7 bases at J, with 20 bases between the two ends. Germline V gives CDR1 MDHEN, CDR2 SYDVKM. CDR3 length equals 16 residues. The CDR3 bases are TGTGCCAGCAGTTTAAAGGTTCCTGACAAATGGAGTGGCTACACCTTC. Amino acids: CASSLKVPDKWSGYTF.

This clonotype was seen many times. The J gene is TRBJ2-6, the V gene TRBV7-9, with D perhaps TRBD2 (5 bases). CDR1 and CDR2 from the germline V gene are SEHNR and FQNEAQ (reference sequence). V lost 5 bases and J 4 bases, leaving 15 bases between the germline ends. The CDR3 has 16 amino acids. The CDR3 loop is CASSPIRGSGANVLTF. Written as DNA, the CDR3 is TGTGCCAGCAGCCCGATTCGGGGTTCCGGGGCCAACGTCCTGACTTTC.

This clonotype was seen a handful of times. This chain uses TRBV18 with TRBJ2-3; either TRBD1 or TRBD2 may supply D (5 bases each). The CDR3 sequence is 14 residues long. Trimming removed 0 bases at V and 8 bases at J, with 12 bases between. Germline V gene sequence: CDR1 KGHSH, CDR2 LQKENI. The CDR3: CASSPPIRDGTQYF. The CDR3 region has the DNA TGTGCCAGCTCACCACCTATCCGGGACGGTACGCAGTATTTT.

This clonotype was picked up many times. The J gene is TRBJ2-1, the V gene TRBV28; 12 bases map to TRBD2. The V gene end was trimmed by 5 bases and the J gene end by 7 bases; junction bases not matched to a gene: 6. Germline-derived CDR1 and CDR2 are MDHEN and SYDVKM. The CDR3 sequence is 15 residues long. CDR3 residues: CASSPLAGGRNEQFF. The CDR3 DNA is TGTGCCAGCAGTCCCCTAGCGGGAGGGCGAAATGAGCAGTTCTTC.

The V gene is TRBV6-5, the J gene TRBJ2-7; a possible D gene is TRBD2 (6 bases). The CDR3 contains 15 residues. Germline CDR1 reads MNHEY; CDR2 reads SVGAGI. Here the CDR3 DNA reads TGTTCCCGCAGTGAAGCCGCGGGGAGCTCCTACGAGCAGTACTTC. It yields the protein CSRSEAAGSSYEQYF.

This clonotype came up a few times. The CDR3 sequence: CASRQAGNDGYTF. The CDR3 DNA is TGTGCCAGCAGGCAGGCAGGGAACGATGGCTACACCTTC. V usage is TRBV6-4 and J usage is TRBJ1-2; weak D call: TRBD1 (5 bases). Trimming cost V 6 bases and J 6 bases, with 14 bases left between them. Germline CDR1 reads MRHNA; CDR2 reads SNTAGT. The CDR3 is 13 residues long.